This T cell receptor beta chain was documented in a study of vaccination and CD4 T cells after COVID-19. As for the study in general: Controls had a CEFX pool, an HIV-1 Nef pool, or no peptide added.

Trimming removed 5 bases from V and 7 bases from J, with 18 bases in between. There are 13 residues in the CDR3. Germline V gene sequence: CDR1 SQVTM, CDR2 ANQGSEA. Researchers used the Oncomine TCR Beta short-read assay to sequence DNA from cultured CD4+ T cells. One entry per CDR3 protein results from TCRdb running MiXCR on the PCR reads. The data hold about 9,600 distinct CDR3 sequences, with 30% observed a single time. Study-wide findings and caveats: Among those convalescent, a median around 87% of reactive clones emerged solely post-vaccination.

As for this clonotype: The antigen is unknown.

Described treatment: roughly 10-day PBMC culture with coronavirus spike peptide pools or control peptides (ViraFEST assay). This clonotype was obtained from a human donor who had recovered from COVID-19. This specimen was CD4+ T cells from blood, cultured in vitro, taken after SARS-CoV-2 vaccination. This chain connects TRBV29-1 to TRBJ2-7; D is uncertain. DNA of the CDR3: TGCAGCGTTCGCCCCCCCCTTGACACTGAGCAGTACTTC. The encoded protein is CSVRPPLDTEQYF.